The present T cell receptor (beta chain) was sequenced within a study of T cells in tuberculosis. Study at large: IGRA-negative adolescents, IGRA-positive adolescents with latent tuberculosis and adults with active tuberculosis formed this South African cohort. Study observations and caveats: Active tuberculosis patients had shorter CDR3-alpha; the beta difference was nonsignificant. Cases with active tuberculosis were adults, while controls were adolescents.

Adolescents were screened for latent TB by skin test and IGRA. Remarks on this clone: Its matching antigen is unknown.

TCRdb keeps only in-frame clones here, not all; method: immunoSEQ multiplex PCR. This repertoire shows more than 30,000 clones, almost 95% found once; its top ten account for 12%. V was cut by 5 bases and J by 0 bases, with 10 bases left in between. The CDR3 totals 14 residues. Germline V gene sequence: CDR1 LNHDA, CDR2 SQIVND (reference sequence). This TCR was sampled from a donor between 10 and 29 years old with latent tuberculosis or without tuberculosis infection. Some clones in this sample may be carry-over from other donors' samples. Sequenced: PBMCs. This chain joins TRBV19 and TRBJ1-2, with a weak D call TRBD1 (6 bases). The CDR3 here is CASSPRQANYGYTF. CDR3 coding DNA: TGTGCCAGTAGTCCACGACAGGCTAACTATGGCTACACCTTC.